This T cell receptor (beta chain) was identified during a study of T cell repertoires in cytomegalovirus infection. Looking at the study overall: Both CMV infection and a matching HLA type were indicated by public TCR beta signatures. Findings and limits, study-wide: CMV carriers having the relevant HLA were flagged by cumulative public TCR beta family frequency.

TCRdb independently ran MiXCR on the reads; one entry per CDR3 protein. In the table there are some 600,000 distinct CDR3 sequences, 20% to 25% of which are singletons. In its sample, this clonotype was seen many times. The antigen is unknown. V dropped 4 bases and J dropped 3; count of bases not matched to a gene: 2. The CDR3 has 14 residues. Per the germline V gene, CDR1 is SGHAT and CDR2 is FQDESV (reference sequence). Sequenced sample: CD8+ T cells from PBMCs. The rearrangement uses TRBV11-1 and TRBJ2-1; TRBD1 matches at 8 bases. This TCR was sampled from a human donor in good health (CMV status not recorded). Some clones in this sample may be carry-over from other donors' samples. The CDR3 region is CASSSGGDYNEQFF. Written as DNA, the CDR3 is TGTGCCAGCAGCTCAGGGGGCGACTACAATGAGCAGTTCTTC.